The 26 T cell receptor beta chains in this list originate from one sample, sequenced in a study of Ad26.COV2.S vaccination and SARS-CoV-2 variants. The treatment denotes: around 19 received Ad26.COV2.S at low or high dose, single or two shots; about five received placebo; per-sample allocation not given. On day 63 after the first injection, vaccine and placebo recipients gave samples. Generated by immunoSEQ multiplex PCR, the TCRdb table keeps only in-frame clones and is missing some. The sample includes roughly 400,000 clones, around 92% seen only once; the top ten take more than 1.5%. The material sequenced was peripheral blood, taken in a trial of Ad26.COV2.S vaccine versus placebo. These receptors originate from a person aged 18-60 years who received the Ad26.COV2.S COVID-19 vaccine or a placebo.

The chain combines TRBV6-2 or TRBV6-3 with TRBJ1-2, with 7 bases lining up with TRBD1. With V trimmed by 6 bases and J by 2 bases, 3 bases remained unmatched. Germline lookup yields CDR1 MNHEY and CDR2 SVGEGT. The CDR3 totals 13 residues. CDR3 loop: CASSATGNYGYTF. The DNA of the CDR3 is TGTGCCAGCAGCGCGACAGGGAACTATGGCTACACCTTC.

V usage is TRBV9 and J usage is TRBJ2-7, with 12 nucleotides matching TRBD1. CDR1 and CDR2 (germline): SGDLS, YYNGEE. The trim removed 3 bases at V and 6 bases at J, leaving 4 bases unmatched. This CDR3 has 14 amino acids. CDR3 DNA: TGTGCCAGCAGCGCCGGGACAGGGGGCTTCGAGCAGTACTTC. It is translated as CASSAGTGGFEQYF.

The chain is built from TRBV25-1 and TRBJ1-5; D is unclear. The germline V gene encodes CDR1 MGHDK and CDR2 SYGVNS. V was trimmed by 4 bases and J by 2 bases, leaving 9 bases between them. The CDR3 runs to 14 residues. CDR3: CASSAGQGNQPQHF. DNA of the CDR3: TGTGCCAGCAGTGCCGGGCAGGGCAATCAGCCCCAGCATTTT.

V usage is TRBV9 and J usage is TRBJ1-2; 9 bases map to TRBD1. Losses at the gene ends were 2 bases for V and 7 bases for J; bases not matched to a gene: 15. Germline CDR1 and CDR2: SGDLS and YYNGEE. This CDR3 is 17 amino acids long. This CDR3 reads CASSVSLSGTGLVGYTF. CDR3 DNA: TGTGCCAGCAGCGTGTCGTTGTCCGGGACAGGGTTGGTTGGCTACACCTTC. The full variable domain, rest sourced from reference TRBV9 and TRBJ1-2, is DSGVTQTPKHLITATGQRVTLRCSPRSGDLSVYWYQQSLDQGLQFLIQYYNGEERAKGNILERFSAQQFPDLHSELNLSSLELGDSALYFCASSVSLSGTGLVGYTFGSGTRLTVV.

The chain uses TRBV5-1 and TRBJ2-1, with 11 bases identical to TRBD1. Per the germline V gene, CDR1 is SGHRS and CDR2 is YFSETQ. The CDR3 consists of 14 residues. J was trimmed by 8 bases and V by 4 bases; bases with no gene match: 5. The DNA of the CDR3 is TGCGCCAGCAGCCGGACAGGGGGCGAGTATGAGCAGTTCTTC. Its protein is CASSRTGGEYEQFF.

V and J are TRBV7-9 and TRBJ2-5; D possibly matches TRBD1 or TRBD2 (5 bases each). This CDR3 is built from 14 residues. V lost 4 bases and J 5 bases, leaving 14 bases between the germline ends. Germline lookup yields CDR1 SEHNR and CDR2 FQNEAQ (reference sequence). Here the CDR3 reads CASSSLRDPETQYF. The CDR3 DNA follows: TGTGCCAGCAGCTCACTCCGGGACCCTGAGACCCAGTACTTC.

The chain combines TRBV29-1 with TRBJ1-1; D not certain. CDR1 is SQVTM, CDR2 ANQGSEA, per germline. This CDR3 has 13 amino acids. V lost 7 bases and J 3 bases, leaving 15 bases between the germline ends. The CDR3 coding sequence is TGCAGCGGCCAACTTCGGGGTGACACTGAAGCTTTCTTT. Amino acid sequence: CSGQLRGDTEAFF.

The chain joins TRBV20-1 to TRBJ1-6, with D tentatively TRBD1 (6 bases). Trimming removed 3 bases at V and 5 bases at J, with 14 bases between. This CDR3 region has 15 residues. Germline values: CDR1 DFQATT, CDR2 SNEGSKA (reference sequence). The CDR3 DNA is TGCAGTGCTAGTCTCAACAGGGTGAATAATTCACCCCTCCACTTT. It codes for CSASLNRVNNSPLHF.

The rearrangement links TRBV18 to TRBJ1-3; D ambiguous. V was shortened by 0 bases and J by 4 bases, with 10 bases between the two germline ends. Germline CDR1 and CDR2: KGHSH and LQKENI. The length of the CDR3 is 15 residues. CDR3: CASSPPPGGGNTIYF. The CDR3, as DNA: TGTGCCAGCTCACCACCGCCAGGAGGAGGAAACACCATATATTTT. Variable domain in full (rest from reference TRBV18 and TRBJ1-3): NAGVMQNPRHLVRRRGQEARLRCSPMKGHSHVYWYRQLPEEGLKFMVYLQKENIIDESGMPKERFSAEFPKEGPSILRIQQVVRGDSAAYFCASSPPPGGGNTIYFGEGSWLTVV.

The chain combines TRBV27 with TRBJ2-3, with D unclear. In germline, CDR1 is MNHEY, CDR2 SMNVEV (reference sequence). This CDR3 contains 13 residues. The V and J ends lost 5 bases and 2 bases respectively, with 8 bases between them. The CDR3 sequence: CASSPTHTDTQYF. The CDR3 nucleotides read TGTGCCAGCAGTCCAACCCACACAGATACGCAGTATTTT.

The J gene is TRBJ2-1, the V gene TRBV9; 11 positions match TRBD2. The CDR3 extends over 15 amino acids. The V gene end was trimmed by 5 bases and the J gene end by 5 bases; junction bases not matched to a gene: 6. Germline values: CDR1 SGDLS, CDR2 YYNGEE. CDR3 sequence: CASRSGTSGHNEQFF. The CDR3 nucleotides read TGTGCCAGCAGGTCCGGGACTAGCGGACACAATGAGCAGTTCTTC. Full variable domain (missing parts from reference TRBV9 and TRBJ2-1): DSGVTQTPKHLITATGQRVTLRCSPRSGDLSVYWYQQSLDQGLQFLIQYYNGEERAKGNILERFSAQQFPDLHSELNLSSLELGDSALYFCASRSGTSGHNEQFFGPGTRLTVL.

This chain connects TRBV10-3 to TRBJ2-5, with D possibly matching TRBD2 (5 bases). Trimming cost V 11 bases and J 1 base, with 8 bases left between them. CDR1 ENHRY and CDR2 SYGVKD come from the germline V gene. This CDR3 is 11 amino acids long. CDR3 in amino acids: CAVRGQETQYF. The DNA for the CDR3 is TGTGCCGTCCGGGGCCAAGAGACCCAGTACTTC.

The CDR3 region is CASSFVPPITNYGYTF. CDR3 nucleotides: TGTGCCAGCAGCTTCGTTCCCCCAATAACTAACTATGGCTACACCTTC. The rearrangement joins TRBV5-5 to TRBJ1-2; D not certain. The V end lost 2 bases, the J end lost 0 bases, and 14 bases lay between the germline ends. This CDR3 has 16 amino acids. Germline CDR1 and CDR2: SGHKS and YYEKEE (reference sequence).

The chain is built from TRBV6-5 and TRBJ2-1; D is perhaps TRBD1 or TRBD2 (6 bases each). The CDR3 spans 13 residues. The V end was cut by 6 bases, the J end by 9 bases, with 15 bases between. Germline loops: CDR1 MNHEY, CDR2 SVGAGI. The CDR3 region has the DNA TGTGCCAGCAGACCTATTAGGGGGGCTGAGCAGTTCTTC. Translated: CASRPIRGAEQFF.

In regard to this clone: It is unclear where the CDR3 begins or ends on the DNA, so no DNA is shown, and the CDR3 is as TCRdb lists it. The chain combines TRBV28 with TRBJ2-7. The CDR3 has 12 residues if both end residues are counted. CDR1 is MDHEN and CDR2 is SYDVKM in the germline V gene. CDR3 sequence: CASSLGMGFQYF.

As to this clone: At one end the junction does not follow the germline gene, possibly because of a read error. The same CDR3 can be traced to other DNA sequences in this sample. The chain is built from TRBV7-2 and TRBJ1-5; D is possibly TRBD1 (6 bases). Germline V gene sequence: CDR1 SGHTA, CDR2 FQGNSA. This CDR3 has 14 amino acids. CDR3 nucleotides: TGTGCCAGCAGCCTAGCAGGGGGCAATCAGCCCCAGCATTTT. Amino acid sequence: CASSLAGGNQPQHF.

The chain joins TRBV11-2 to TRBJ1-4; D may be TRBD1 (5 bases). The germline V gene has CDR1 SGHAT and CDR2 FQNNGV. The ends were cut back, 5 bases at V and 7 bases at J, with 17 bases in the middle. The CDR3 runs 15 residues. For the CDR3, the DNA is TGTGCCAGCAGCGTCCGGGACTTGCATGGTGAAAAACTGTTTTTT. Translated: CASSVRDLHGEKLFF.

The chain carries TRBV18 and TRBJ2-2; D gene ambiguous. This CDR3 region has 16 residues. Trimming took 3 bases from V and 2 from J, leaving 13 bases between them. The germline CDR1 and CDR2 sequences are KGHSH and LQKENI. The CDR3 DNA reads TGTGCCAGCTCACCCTGGGCGACCCTTAACACCGGGGAGCTGTTTTTT. Its translation: CASSPWATLNTGELFF. Looking up the rest from reference TRBV18 and TRBJ2-2 gives the full variable domain: NAGVMQNPRHLVRRRGQEARLRCSPMKGHSHVYWYRQLPEEGLKFMVYLQKENIIDESGMPKERFSAEFPKEGPSILRIQQVVRGDSAAYFCASSPWATLNTGELFFGEGSRLTVL.

The V and J genes are TRBV27 and TRBJ2-3, with 8 bases aligning to TRBD2. V shed 2 bases, J shed 0 bases, and the junction held 13 bases outside the gene matches. The CDR3 spans 19 residues. In germline, CDR1 is MNHEY, CDR2 SMNVEV (reference sequence). This CDR3 is CASSLPTFFAGGSTDTQYF. The CDR3 DNA reads TGTGCCAGCAGTTTACCGACGTTCTTTGCGGGGGGAAGCACAGATACGCAGTATTTT.

The gene calls are TRBV5-1 and TRBJ2-5, with 9 bases identical to TRBD2. This CDR3 has 15 amino acids. Trimming at V came to 1 base and at J to 4 bases, leaving 5 bases not matched to a gene. Per the germline V gene, CDR1 is SGHRS and CDR2 is YFSETQ. The CDR3 DNA is TGCGCCAGCAGCTTGACCCTAGCGGGGTCAGAGACCCAGTACTTC. It specifies CASSLTLAGSETQYF.

The chain has TRBV4-3 and TRBJ1-2; a possible D gene is TRBD1 (5 bases). The germline gives CDR1 LGHNA, CDR2 YSLEER. The V end lost 1 base, the J end lost 7 bases, and 13 bases lay between the germline ends. The CDR3 consists of 14 residues. CDR3 coding DNA: TGCGCCAGCAGCCAAGTGGATGGGGCTCCTGGCTACACCTTC. Encoded protein: CASSQVDGAPGYTF.

The chain carries TRBV3-1 (or the pseudogene TRBV3-2) and TRBJ1-4, with 7 bases identical to TRBD1. CDR1 and CDR2 (germline): LGHDT, YNNKEL (reference sequence). V lost 2 bases to trimming and J lost 8 bases; unmatched junction nucleotides: 5. The CDR3 has 14 residues. CDR3 coding DNA: TGTGCCAGCAGCCAACGCCGGGACAGCGAAAAACTGTTTTTT. It encodes CASSQRRDSEKLFF.

The table lists this clone with a count of one. The gene calls are TRBV5-1 and TRBJ2-5, with TRBD2 as a possible D gene (5 bases). This CDR3 has 15 amino acids. Germline V lookup: CDR1 SGHRS, CDR2 YFSETQ. The V end was cut by 5 bases, the J end by 2 bases, with 16 bases between. CDR3 bases: TGCGCCAGCAGGGCGGGTCTACCAGCACAAGAGACCCAGTACTTC. Translated: CASRAGLPAQETQYF.

The chain uses TRBV13 and TRBJ1-2; maybe TRBD1 (5 bases). Trimming cost V 1 base and J 6 bases, with 9 bases left between them. From germline, CDR1 is PRHDT and CDR2 FYEKMQ (reference sequence). The CDR3 length is 13 residues. The CDR3 nucleotides are TGTGCCAGCAGCTTAGAGGGGTACCATGGCTACACCTTC. Amino acids: CASSLEGYHGYTF. The full variable domain, with the rest looked up from reference TRBV13 and TRBJ1-2, is AAGVIQSPRHLIKEKRETATLKCYPIPRHDTVYWYQQGPGQDPQFLISFYEKMQSDKGSIPDRFSAQQFSDYHSELNMSSLELGDSALYFCASSLEGYHGYTFGSGTRLTVV.

The genes are TRBV5-6 and TRBJ1-1; the D gene is possibly TRBD1 (5 bases). CDR1 is SGHDT, CDR2 YYEEEE, per germline. Trimming removed 4 bases from V and 1 base from J, with 8 bases in between. This CDR3 contains 13 residues. The CDR3 sequence: CASSPGTNTEAFF. DNA for the CDR3: TGTGCCAGCAGCCCGGGGACGAACACTGAAGCTTTCTTT. Combining the CDR3 with reference TRBV5-6 and TRBJ1-1 gives the whole variable domain DAGVTQSPTHLIKTRGQQVTLRCSPKSGHDTVSWYQQALGQGPQFIFQYYEEEERQRGNFPDRFSGHQFPNYSSELNVNALLLGDSALYLCASSPGTNTEAFFGQGTRLTVV.

The chain couples TRBV19 to TRBJ2-1; D is ambiguous. The CDR3 totals 19 residues. CDR1 is LNHDA and CDR2 is SQIVND in the germline V gene (reference sequence). The germline V and J ends were trimmed by 6 bases and 0 bases, with 24 bases remaining between them. The CDR3 bases are TGTGCCAGTAGCTCTACTTTATGGCAGACGATAAGCTCCTACAATGAGCAGTTCTTC. Its protein is CASSSTLWQTISSYNEQFF.